This T cell receptor beta chain derives from a study of Graves' ophthalmopathy and Graves' hyperthyroidism. The study, taken as a whole, reports: Blood also held most thyroid clonotypes expanded above 0.001 frequency.

RNA transcripts yielded amplified TCR beta CDR3 regions. HTBI-primed first-round RT-PCR preceded second-round multiplex PCR. TCRdb reanalysed the multiplex PCR reads using MiXCR and keeps one entry per CDR3 protein. The table records almost 400,000 distinct CDR3 sequences, approximately 16% of them present only once. The CDR3 runs 16 residues. Germline assignment: CDR1 MNHEY and CDR2 SVGEGT. V shed 0 bases and J 3 bases; nucleotides not matched to a gene: 6. Other autoimmune diseases, uncontrolled infections, pregnancy or lactation ruled patients out of participation. The diagnosis was founded upon clinical symptoms, serum thyroxine, TRAb, thyroid ultrasound and orbital computed tomography. Notes on this clonotype: Antigen specificity is unknown.

This clonotype was obtained from a woman aged 18-29 years with Graves' ophthalmopathy. Specimen: peripheral blood. The rearrangement uses TRBV6-2 or TRBV6-3 and TRBJ1-2; 8 nucleotides agree with TRBD1. Written as DNA, the CDR3 is TGTGCCAGCAGTTACTCGAAAGACAGGGGAGACTATGGCTACACCTTC. This codes for CASSYSKDRGDYGYTF.